This paragraph reports one T cell receptor beta chain. The antigen is not known. Vbeta (60) and Jbeta (13) primers were used in the PCR. Using immunoSEQ multiplex PCR, the repertoire was profiled, and TCRdb retains in-frame clones only, with some absent. In all, the sample yields just over 60,000 clones. Trimming took off 5 bases at V and 4 bases at J, with 9 bases between the two ends. This CDR3 comprises 13 residues. Germline loops: CDR1 SGHTA, CDR2 FQGTGA. This record belongs to a study of cytomegalovirus exposure and HLA in healthy donors. Regarding the study as a whole: In a later analysis, across HLA loci, associated TCR counts were highest for DRB1, lowest for HLA-C. V- and J-gene trimming in TCR beta was tied to a missense DCLRE1C variant by an analysis performed later. Analyses of presence/absence relied on an assumption of roughly uniform sequencing depth across donors.

The source is a man aged 25 to 45 in good health and CMV-seropositive. The chain combines TRBV7-3 with TRBJ2-1; tentatively, D is TRBD1 (6 bases). Source material: PBMCs. This CDR3 is CASSRGQYNEQFF. CDR3 coding DNA: TGTGCCAGCAGCCGAGGACAGTACAATGAGCAGTTCTTC.